This T cell receptor beta chain was captured in a study of long-term antiretroviral therapy in people with HIV. Study-wide findings and caveats: Repertoires from HIV showed CDR3 length ranges narrower than those of controls.

It was version v3.0 of the immunoSEQ assay that was run at survey level. Clones were read by immunoSEQ multiplex PCR, and TCRdb kept only the in-frame ones, dropping some. The table lists about 20,000 clones, approximately 80% of them singletons. Germline lookup yields CDR1 MNHNY and CDR2 SVGAGI (reference sequence). The CDR3 is 15 amino acids. The junction had 2 bases not matched to a gene; V was cut back by 0 bases and J by 2 bases. Regarding this clone: The antigen is undetermined.

The United States was where all participants with HIV were treated. Cryopreserved PBMC, at about 0.9-11 million per sample, were present before DNA extraction. The chain uses TRBV6-6 and TRBJ2-3; 7 bases match TRBD2. The source of this sequence is a woman in her 40s with HIV. The material was unsorted PBMCs, obtained 1.2 years after starting antiretroviral therapy. As DNA, the CDR3 is TGTGCCAGCAGTTACTCTGGGGGGGACACAGATACGCAGTATTTT. It encodes CASSYSGGDTDTQYF.